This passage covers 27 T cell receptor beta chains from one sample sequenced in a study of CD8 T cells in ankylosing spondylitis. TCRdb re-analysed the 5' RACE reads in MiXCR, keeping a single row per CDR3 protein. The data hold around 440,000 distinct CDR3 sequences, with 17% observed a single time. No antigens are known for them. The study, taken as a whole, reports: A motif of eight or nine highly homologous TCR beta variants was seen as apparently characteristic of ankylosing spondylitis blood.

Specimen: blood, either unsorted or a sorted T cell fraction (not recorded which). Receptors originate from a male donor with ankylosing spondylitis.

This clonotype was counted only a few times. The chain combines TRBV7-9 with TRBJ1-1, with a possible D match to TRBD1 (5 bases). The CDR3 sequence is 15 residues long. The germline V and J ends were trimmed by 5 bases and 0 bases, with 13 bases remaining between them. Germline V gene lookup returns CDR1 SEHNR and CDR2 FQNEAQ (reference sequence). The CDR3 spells CASSLTQAMNTEAFF. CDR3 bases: TGTGCCAGCAGCCTCACACAGGCTATGAACACTGAAGCTTTCTTT.

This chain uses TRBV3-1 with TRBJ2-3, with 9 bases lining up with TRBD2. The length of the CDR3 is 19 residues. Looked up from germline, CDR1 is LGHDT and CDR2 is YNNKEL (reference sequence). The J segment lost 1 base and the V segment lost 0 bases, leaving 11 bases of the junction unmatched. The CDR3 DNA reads TGTGCCAGCAGCCAAGAGATAGCGGGGGAATACCAAGGCACAGATACGCAGTATTTT. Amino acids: CASSQEIAGEYQGTDTQYF.

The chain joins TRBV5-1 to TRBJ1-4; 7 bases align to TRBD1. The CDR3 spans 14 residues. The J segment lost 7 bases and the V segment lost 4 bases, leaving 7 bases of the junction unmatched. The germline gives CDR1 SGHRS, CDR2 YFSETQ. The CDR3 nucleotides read TGCGCCAGCAGCCAGAGGGGGCTTAGTGAAAAACTGTTTTTT. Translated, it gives CASSQRGLSEKLFF.

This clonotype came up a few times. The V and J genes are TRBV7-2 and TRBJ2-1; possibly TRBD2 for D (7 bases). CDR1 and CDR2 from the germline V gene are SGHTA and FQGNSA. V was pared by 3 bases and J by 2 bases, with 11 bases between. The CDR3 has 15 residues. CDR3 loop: CASSFQGRAYNEQFF. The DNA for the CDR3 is TGTGCCAGCAGCTTCCAGGGGAGGGCCTACAATGAGCAGTTCTTC.

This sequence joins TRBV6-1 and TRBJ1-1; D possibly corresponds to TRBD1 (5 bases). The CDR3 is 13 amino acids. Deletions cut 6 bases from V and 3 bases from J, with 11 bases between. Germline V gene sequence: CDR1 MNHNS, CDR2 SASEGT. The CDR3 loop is CASSLQVYTEAFF. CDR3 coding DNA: TGTGCCAGCAGCCTACAGGTTTACACTGAAGCTTTCTTT.

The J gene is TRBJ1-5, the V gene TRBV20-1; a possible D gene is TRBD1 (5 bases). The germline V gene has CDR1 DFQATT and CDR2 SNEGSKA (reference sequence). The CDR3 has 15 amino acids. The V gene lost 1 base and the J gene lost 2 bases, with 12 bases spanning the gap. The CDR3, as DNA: TGCAGTGCTAGAGTATCGGGGGAGGGCAATCAGCCCCAGCATTTT. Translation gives CSARVSGEGNQPQHF.

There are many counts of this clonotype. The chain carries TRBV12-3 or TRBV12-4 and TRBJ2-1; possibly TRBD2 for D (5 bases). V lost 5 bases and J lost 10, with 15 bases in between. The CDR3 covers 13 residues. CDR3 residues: CASSTSPGGEQFF. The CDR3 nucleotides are TGTGCCAGCAGTACCAGTCCAGGCGGGGAGCAGTTCTTC.

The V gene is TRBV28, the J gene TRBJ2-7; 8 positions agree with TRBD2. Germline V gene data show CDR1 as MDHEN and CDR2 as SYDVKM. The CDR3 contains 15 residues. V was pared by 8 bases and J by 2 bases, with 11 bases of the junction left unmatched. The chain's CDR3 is CASGSFSGKTYEQYF. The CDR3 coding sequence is TGTGCCAGCGGGAGCTTTAGCGGGAAGACCTACGAGCAGTACTTC.

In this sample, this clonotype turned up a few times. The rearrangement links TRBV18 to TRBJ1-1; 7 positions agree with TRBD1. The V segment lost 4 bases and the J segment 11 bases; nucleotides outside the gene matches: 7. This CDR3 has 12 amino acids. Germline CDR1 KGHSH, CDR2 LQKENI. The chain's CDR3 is CASSLQQGFAFF. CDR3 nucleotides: TGTGCCAGCTCACTCCAACAGGGGTTTGCTTTCTTT.

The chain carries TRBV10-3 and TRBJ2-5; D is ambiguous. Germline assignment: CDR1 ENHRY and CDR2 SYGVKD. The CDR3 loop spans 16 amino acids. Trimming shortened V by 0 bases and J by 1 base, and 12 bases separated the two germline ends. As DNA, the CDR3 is TGTGCCATCAGTGAGTCCACGGTGGGGTTCCAAGAGACCCAGTACTTC. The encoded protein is CAISESTVGFQETQYF.

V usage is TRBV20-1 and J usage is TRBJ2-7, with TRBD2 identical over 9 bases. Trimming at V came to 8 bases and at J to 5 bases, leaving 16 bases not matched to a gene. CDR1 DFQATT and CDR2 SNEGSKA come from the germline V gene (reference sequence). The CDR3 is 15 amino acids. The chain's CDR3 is CSSTSGQTGSHEQYF. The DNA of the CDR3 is TGCAGTTCTACTAGCGGGCAAACTGGTTCCCACGAGCAGTACTTC.

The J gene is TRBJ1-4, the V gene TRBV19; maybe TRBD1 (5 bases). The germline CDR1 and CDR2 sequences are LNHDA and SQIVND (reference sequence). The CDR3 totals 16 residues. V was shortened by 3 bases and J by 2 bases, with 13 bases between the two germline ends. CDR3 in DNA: TGTGCCAGTAGTATGGGGACTCAAACGACTAATGAAAAACTGTTTTTT. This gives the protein CASSMGTQTTNEKLFF.

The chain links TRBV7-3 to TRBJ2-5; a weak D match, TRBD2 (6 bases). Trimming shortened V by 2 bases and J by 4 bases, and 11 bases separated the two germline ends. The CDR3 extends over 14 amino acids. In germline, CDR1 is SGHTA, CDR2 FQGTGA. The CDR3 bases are TGTGCCAGCAGCTTAGGGGGGTTTGGAGAGACCCAGTACTTC. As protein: CASSLGGFGETQYF.

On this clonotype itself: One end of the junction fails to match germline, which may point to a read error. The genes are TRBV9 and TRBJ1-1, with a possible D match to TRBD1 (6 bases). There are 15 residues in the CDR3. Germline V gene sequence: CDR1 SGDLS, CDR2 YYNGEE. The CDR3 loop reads CASSVGQLMNTEAFF. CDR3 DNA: TGTGCCAGCAGCGTCGGACAGCTGATGAACACTGAGGCTTTCTTT.

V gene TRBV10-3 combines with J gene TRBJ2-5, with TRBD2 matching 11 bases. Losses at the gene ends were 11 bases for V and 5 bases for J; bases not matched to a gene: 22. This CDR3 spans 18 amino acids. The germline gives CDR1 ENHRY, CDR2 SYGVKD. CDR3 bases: TGTGCCTCCCTTCTGGGGCTGATAGCGGGAGGGCCACTTGAGACCCAGTACTTC. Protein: CASLLGLIAGGPLETQYF.

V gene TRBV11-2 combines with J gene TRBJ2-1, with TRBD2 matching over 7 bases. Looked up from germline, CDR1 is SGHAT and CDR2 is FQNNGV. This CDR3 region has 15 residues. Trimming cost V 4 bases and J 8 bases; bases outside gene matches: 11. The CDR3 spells CASSSREGLGDEQFF. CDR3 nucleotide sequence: TGTGCCAGCAGCTCCAGGGAGGGCCTGGGGGATGAGCAGTTCTTC.

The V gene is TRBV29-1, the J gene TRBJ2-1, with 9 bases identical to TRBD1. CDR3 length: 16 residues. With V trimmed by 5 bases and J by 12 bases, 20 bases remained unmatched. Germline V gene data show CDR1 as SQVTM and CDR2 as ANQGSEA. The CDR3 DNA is TGCAGCGTTAAGACAGGGGGTTTGAGCGGAACCCGTGTGCAGTTCTTC. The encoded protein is CSVKTGGLSGTRVQFF.

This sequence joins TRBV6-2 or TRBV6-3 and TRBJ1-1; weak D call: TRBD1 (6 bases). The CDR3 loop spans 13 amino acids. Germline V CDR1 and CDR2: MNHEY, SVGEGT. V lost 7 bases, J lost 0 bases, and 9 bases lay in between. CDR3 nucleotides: TGTGCCAGCACTGACAGGATGAACACTGAAGCTTTCTTT. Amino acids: CASTDRMNTEAFF.

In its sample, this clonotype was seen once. The DNA of the CDR3 is TGTGCCAGCAGCTTAGAAGGAGGGGGCGGCACCGGGGAGCTGTTTTTT. Its protein is CASSLEGGGGTGELFF. This chain links TRBV7-8 with TRBJ2-2; possibly TRBD1 for D (7 bases). Trimming took 1 base from V and 4 from J, leaving 13 bases between them. The CDR3 runs to 16 residues. Germline V lookup: CDR1 SGHVS, CDR2 FQNEAQ.

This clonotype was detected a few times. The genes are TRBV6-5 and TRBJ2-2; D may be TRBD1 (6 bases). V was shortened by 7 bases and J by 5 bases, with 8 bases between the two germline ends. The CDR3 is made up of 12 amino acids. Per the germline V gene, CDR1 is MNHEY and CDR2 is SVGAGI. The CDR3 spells CASITGTGELFF. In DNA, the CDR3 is TGTGCCAGCATCACAGGGACCGGGGAGCTGTTTTTT.

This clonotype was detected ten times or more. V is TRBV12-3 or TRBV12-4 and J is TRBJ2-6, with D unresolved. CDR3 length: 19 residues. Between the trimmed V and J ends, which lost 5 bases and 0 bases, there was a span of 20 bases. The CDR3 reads CASSPAWYSLTSGANVLTF. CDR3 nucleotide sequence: TGTGCCAGCAGTCCGGCGTGGTACAGCCTGACCTCTGGGGCCAACGTCCTGACTTTC.

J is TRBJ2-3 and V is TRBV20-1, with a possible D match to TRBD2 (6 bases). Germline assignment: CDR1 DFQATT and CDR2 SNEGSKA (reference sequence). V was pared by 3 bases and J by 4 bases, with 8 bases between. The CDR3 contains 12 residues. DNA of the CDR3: TGCAGTGCTAGGGCGGGGTCAGATACGCAGTATTTT. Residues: CSARAGSDTQYF.

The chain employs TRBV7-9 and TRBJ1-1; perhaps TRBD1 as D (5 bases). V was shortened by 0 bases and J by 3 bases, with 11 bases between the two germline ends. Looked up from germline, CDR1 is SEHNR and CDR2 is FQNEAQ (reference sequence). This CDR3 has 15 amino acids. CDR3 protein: CASSLAWGTDTEAFF. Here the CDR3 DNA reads TGTGCCAGCAGCTTAGCGTGGGGGACGGACACTGAAGCTTTCTTT.

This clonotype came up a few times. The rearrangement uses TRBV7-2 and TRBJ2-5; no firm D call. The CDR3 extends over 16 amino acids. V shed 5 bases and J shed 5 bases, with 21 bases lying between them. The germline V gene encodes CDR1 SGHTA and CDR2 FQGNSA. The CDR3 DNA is TGTGCCAGCAGCCAATCGGTGTCAAGTCGTGCGGAGACCCAGTACTTC. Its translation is CASSQSVSSRAETQYF.

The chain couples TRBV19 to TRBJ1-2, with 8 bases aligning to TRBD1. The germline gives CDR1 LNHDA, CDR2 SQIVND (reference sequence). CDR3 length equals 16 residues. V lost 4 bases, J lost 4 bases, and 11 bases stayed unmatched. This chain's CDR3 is CASSTSLQGAFYGYTF. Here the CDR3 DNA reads TGTGCCAGTAGTACCAGCCTCCAGGGGGCTTTCTATGGCTACACCTTC.

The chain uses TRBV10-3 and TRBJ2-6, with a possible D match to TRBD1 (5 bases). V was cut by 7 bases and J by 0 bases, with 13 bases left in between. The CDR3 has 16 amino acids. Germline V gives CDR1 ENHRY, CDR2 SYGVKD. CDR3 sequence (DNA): TGTGCCATCACCGACACAGGCCACTCTGGGGCCAACGTCCTGACTTTC. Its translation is CAITDTGHSGANVLTF.

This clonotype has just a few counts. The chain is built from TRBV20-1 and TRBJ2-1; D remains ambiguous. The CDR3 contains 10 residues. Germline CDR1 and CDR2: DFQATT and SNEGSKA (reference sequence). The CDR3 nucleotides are TGCAGACCCCCGGATAGTGAGCAGTTCTTC. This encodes CRPPDSEQFF.